The 13 T cell receptor beta chains reported below all come from one sample, sequenced in a study of blood T cell repertoires in COVID-19. The method was immunoSEQ multiplex PCR; TCRdb's version includes in-frame clones alone and lacks a portion of them. The table has just over 250,000 clones, about 91% seen once. Material: peripheral blood. The source is a person aged 18 to 35 with COVID-19, enrolled during active disease.

The genes are TRBV28 and TRBJ2-2, with 7 bases matching TRBD1. Germline V gene sequence: CDR1 MDHEN, CDR2 SYDVKM. CDR3 length: 15 amino acids. With 7 bases clipped from V and 3 bases from J, the junction kept 8 bases outside the gene matches. The CDR3 protein is CASTRRDRYTGELFF. The DNA for the CDR3 is TGTGCCAGCACCCGCCGGGACAGATACACCGGGGAGCTGTTTTTT.

This clone was detected only once. This chain uses TRBV5-1 with TRBJ2-3; D is perhaps TRBD1 (6 bases). With 1 base removed from V and 2 bases from J, the gap between germline ends came to 8 bases. CDR3 size: 14 residues. Germline CDR1 reads SGHRS; CDR2 reads YFSETQ. The CDR3 sequence: CASSLPGVTDTQYF. The CDR3 DNA follows: TGCGCCAGCAGCTTGCCAGGGGTCACAGATACGCAGTATTTT. Full variable domain (remainder filled in from reference TRBV5-1 and TRBJ2-3): KAGVTQTPRYLIKTRGQQVTLSCSPISGHRSVSWYQQTPGQGLQFLFEYFSETQRNKGNFPGRFSGRQFSNSRSEMNVSTLELGDSALYLCASSLPGVTDTQYFGPGTRLTVL.

This chain connects TRBV12-3 or TRBV12-4 to TRBJ2-7, with a possible D match to TRBD1 (5 bases). With 6 bases removed from V and 2 bases from J, the gap between germline ends came to 11 bases. This CDR3 has 13 residues. CDR3 region: CASSYDRPYEQYF. In nucleotides, the CDR3 is TGTGCCAGCAGCTATGACAGACCCTACGAGCAGTACTTC.

This chain joins TRBV24-1 and TRBJ2-3; D might be TRBD2 (6 bases). CDR1 is KGHDR and CDR2 is SFDVKD in the germline V gene. V shed 1 base and J shed 5 bases, with 12 bases lying between them. CDR3 size: 15 residues. CDR3 sequence: CATSDFVEGGDTQYF. The CDR3 nucleotides read TGTGCCACCAGTGATTTTGTGGAGGGCGGAGATACGCAGTATTTT.

The chain has TRBV6-5 and TRBJ2-2, with D perhaps matching TRBD2 (6 bases). This CDR3 has 16 amino acids. V lost 0 bases, J lost 4 bases, and 12 bases lay in between. Germline lookup yields CDR1 MNHEY and CDR2 SVGAGI. CDR3 bases: TGTGCCAGCAGTTACTCGCGGGATTACCCCACCGGGGAGCTGTTTTTT. Amino acid sequence: CASSYSRDYPTGELFF.

The J gene is TRBJ2-1, the V gene TRBV13, with D possibly TRBD2 on 6 matching bases. V was pared by 3 bases and J by 9 bases, with 12 bases between. Germline V CDR1 and CDR2: PRHDT, FYEKMQ (reference sequence). This CDR3 has 13 amino acids. The CDR3 nucleotides read TGTGCCAGCAGCTTTCCGGGGGACCCTGAGCAGTTCTTC. Amino acids: CASSFPGDPEQFF.

This sequence joins TRBV5-4 and TRBJ2-1, with 12 bases lining up with TRBD2. The V gene's germline CDR1 is SGHNT and CDR2 YYREEE (reference sequence). The V segment lost 0 bases and the J segment 7 bases; nucleotides outside the gene matches: 8. The CDR3 consists of 17 residues. The CDR3 sequence: CASSLAGLAGPGNEQFF. CDR3 coding DNA: TGTGCCAGCAGCTTGGCTGGACTAGCGGGACCTGGGAATGAGCAGTTCTTC.

The rearrangement uses TRBV7-2 and TRBJ2-1; tentatively, D is TRBD2 (6 bases). V lost 5 bases to trimming and J lost 5 bases, with 16 bases between them. Germline-derived CDR1 and CDR2 are SGHTA and FQGNSA. CDR3 length: 15 amino acids. The CDR3 region is CASSPGRLGNNEQFF. The CDR3, as DNA: TGTGCCAGCAGCCCGGGCCGACTAGGTAACAATGAGCAGTTCTTC.

CDR3 loop: CASRGGSLTGELFF. CDR3 DNA: TGCGCCAGCCGAGGGGGCAGTCTCACCGGGGAGCTGTTTTTT. The chain has TRBV5-1 and TRBJ2-2; 7 nucleotides align to TRBD1. Germline-derived CDR1 and CDR2 are SGHRS and YFSETQ. Trimming took 7 bases from V and 4 from J; bases not matched to a gene: 7. CDR3 length: 14 amino acids. Full variable domain (remainder filled in from reference TRBV5-1 and TRBJ2-2): KAGVTQTPRYLIKTRGQQVTLSCSPISGHRSVSWYQQTPGQGLQFLFEYFSETQRNKGNFPGRFSGRQFSNSRSEMNVSTLELGDSALYLCASRGGSLTGELFFGEGSRLTVL.

This chain joins TRBV2 and TRBJ1-1; D unresolved. Germline V CDR1 and CDR2: SNHLY, FYNNEI. The length of the CDR3 is 11 residues. Trimming shortened V by 4 bases and J by 5 bases, and 5 bases separated the two germline ends. CDR3 loop: CASSVATEAFF. The CDR3 DNA reads TGTGCCAGCAGTGTGGCTACTGAAGCTTTCTTT. The variable domain in full, with the rest retrieved from reference TRBV2 and TRBJ1-1, is EPEVTQTPSHQVTQMGQEVILRCVPISNHLYFYWYRQILGQKVEFLVSFYNNEISEKSEIFDDQFSVERPDGSNFTLKIRSTKLEDSAMYFCASSVATEAFFGQGTRLTVV.

The V gene is TRBV6-5, the J gene TRBJ1-3, with 7 nucleotides matching TRBD1. The CDR3 contains 15 residues. Germline V gives CDR1 MNHEY, CDR2 SVGAGI. Trimming took 4 bases from V and 0 from J; bases not matched to a gene: 3. The CDR3 here is CASSLGTASGNTIYF. The CDR3 DNA reads as TGTGCCAGCAGTTTAGGGACAGCCTCTGGAAACACCATATATTTT.

The J gene is TRBJ1-2, the V gene TRBV6-5, with D perhaps matching TRBD1 (5 bases). Trimming took 7 bases from V and 8 from J, leaving 17 bases between them. CDR1 and CDR2 from the germline V gene are MNHEY and SVGAGI. The CDR3 extends over 13 amino acids. In nucleotides, the CDR3 is TGTGCCAGCACCGAAACAGGATTTGACGGCTACACCTTC. Translation: CASTETGFDGYTF.

The chain recombines TRBV3-1 (or the pseudogene TRBV3-2) with TRBJ2-1, with 8 bases fitting TRBD2. Germline trimming cut 7 bases from V and 6 bases from J; bases unmatched to any gene: 14. The germline gives CDR1 LGHDT, CDR2 YNNKEL (reference sequence). CDR3 length equals 16 residues. The CDR3 loop is CASTGDSGMSANEQFF. The CDR3 DNA reads TGTGCCAGCACCGGGGATAGCGGGATGTCGGCCAATGAGCAGTTCTTC.